One T cell receptor beta chain is described in this entry. This record belongs to a study of blood T cell repertoires in COVID-19. Study-level information: The United States, Italy and Spain provided the acute and convalescent COVID-19 samples.

Original analysis: Amplifying reference gene primers gave estimates of nucleated cell counts. Only in-frame clones appear in the TCRdb table, and some are missing; sequencing was by immunoSEQ multiplex PCR. V and J calls and clone size are copied from that table; D and trimming were computed from the DNA. The top ten hold more than 0.95% of the sample, which has more than 250,000 clones, approximately 90% seen once. Everyone who took part was roughly 18 to 89 years old, and they came from about two dozen US areas. Participants' own reports of clinical history determined their cohort assignment. Germline V CDR1 and CDR2: SGHVS, FQNEAQ. The length of the CDR3 is 17 residues. The V gene end was trimmed by 5 bases and the J gene end by 0 bases; junction bases not matched to a gene: 9.

The V call is TRBV7-8, the J call TRBJ2-3; 9 bases are a match to TRBD1. The TCR originated in a woman in her thirties or forties with acute COVID-19. What was sequenced was PBMCs or T cells enriched from blood (not recorded which). The CDR3 coding sequence is TGTGCCAGCAGCAGACGGGACAGGGCCCCGAGCACAGATACGCAGTATTTT. Amino acid sequence: CASSRRDRAPSTDTQYF.